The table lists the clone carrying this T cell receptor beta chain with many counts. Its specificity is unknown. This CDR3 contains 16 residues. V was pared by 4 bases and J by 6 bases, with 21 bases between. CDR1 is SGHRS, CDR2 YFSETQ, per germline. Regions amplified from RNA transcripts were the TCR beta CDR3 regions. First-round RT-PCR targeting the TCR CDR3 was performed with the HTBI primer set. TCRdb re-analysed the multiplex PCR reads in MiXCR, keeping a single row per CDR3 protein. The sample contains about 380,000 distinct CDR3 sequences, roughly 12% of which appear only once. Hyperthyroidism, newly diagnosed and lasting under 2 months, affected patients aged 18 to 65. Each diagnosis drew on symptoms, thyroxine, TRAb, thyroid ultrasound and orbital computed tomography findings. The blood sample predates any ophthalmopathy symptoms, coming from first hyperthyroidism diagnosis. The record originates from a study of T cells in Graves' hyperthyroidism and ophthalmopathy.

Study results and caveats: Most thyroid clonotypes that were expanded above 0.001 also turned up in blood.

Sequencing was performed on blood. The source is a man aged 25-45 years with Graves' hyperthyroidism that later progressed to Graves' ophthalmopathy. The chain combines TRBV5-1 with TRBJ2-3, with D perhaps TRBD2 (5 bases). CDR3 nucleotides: TGCGCCAGCAGCCCTGAACGCGGAGCGTCGGGGGATACGCAGTATTTT. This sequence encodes CASSPERGASGDTQYF.